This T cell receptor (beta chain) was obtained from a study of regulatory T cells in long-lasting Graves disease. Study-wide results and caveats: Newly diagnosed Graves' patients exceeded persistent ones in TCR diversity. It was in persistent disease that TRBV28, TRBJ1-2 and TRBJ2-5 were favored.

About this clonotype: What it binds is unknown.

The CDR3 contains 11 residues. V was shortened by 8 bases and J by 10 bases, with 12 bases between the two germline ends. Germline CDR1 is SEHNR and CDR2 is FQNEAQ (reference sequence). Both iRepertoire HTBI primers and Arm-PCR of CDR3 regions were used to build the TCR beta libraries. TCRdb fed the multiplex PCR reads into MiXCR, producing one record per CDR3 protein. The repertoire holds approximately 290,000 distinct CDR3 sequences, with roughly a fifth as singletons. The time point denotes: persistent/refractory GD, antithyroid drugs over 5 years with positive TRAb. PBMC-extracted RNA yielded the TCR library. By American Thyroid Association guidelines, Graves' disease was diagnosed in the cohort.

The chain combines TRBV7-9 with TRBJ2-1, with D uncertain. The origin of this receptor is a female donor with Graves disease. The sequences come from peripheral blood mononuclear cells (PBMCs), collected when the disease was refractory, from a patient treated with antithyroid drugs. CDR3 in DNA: TGTGCCAGCGGCAATAGCCCGGAGCAGTTCTTC. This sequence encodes CASGNSPEQFF.